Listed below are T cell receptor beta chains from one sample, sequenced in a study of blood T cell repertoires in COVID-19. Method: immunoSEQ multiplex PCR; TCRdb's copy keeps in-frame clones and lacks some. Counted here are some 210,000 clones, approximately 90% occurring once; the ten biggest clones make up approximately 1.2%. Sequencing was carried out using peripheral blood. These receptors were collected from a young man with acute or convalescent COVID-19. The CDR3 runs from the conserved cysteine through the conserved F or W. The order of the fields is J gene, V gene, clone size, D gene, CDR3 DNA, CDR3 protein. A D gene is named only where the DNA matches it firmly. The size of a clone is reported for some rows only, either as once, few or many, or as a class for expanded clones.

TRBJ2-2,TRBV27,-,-,TGTGCCAGCAGTTTAGAGACAGGCCAAACCGGGGAGCTGTTTTTT,CASSLETGQTGELFF
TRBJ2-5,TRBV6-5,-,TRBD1,TGTGCCAGCAGCCGACAGGGGCCGGTGGAGACCCAGTACTTC,CASSRQGPVETQYF
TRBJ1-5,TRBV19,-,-,TGTGCCAGTAAGTGGGCCAGGTATAGCAATCAGCCCCAGCATTTT,CASKWARYSNQPQHF
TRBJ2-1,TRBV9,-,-,TGTGCCAGCAGCGTAGGGACACCCTCCTACAATGAGCAGTTCTTC,CASSVGTPSYNEQFF
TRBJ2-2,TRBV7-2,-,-,TGTGCCAGCAGCTTAGTTAAAACCGGGGAGCTGTTTTTT,CASSLVKTGELFF
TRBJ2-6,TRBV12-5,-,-,TGTGCTAGTGGACCGGTCTCTGGGGCCAACGTCCTGACTTTC,CASGPVSGANVLTF
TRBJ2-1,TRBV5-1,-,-,TGCGCCAGCAGCTTGGGGGCGCCCTACAATGAGCAGTTCTTC,CASSLGAPYNEQFF
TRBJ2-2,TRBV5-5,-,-,TGTGCCAGCAGCCCCCCCGCCGGCGGGGAGCTGTTTTTT,CASSPPAGGELFF
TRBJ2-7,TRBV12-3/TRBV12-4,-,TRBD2,TGTGCCAGCAGAACTAGCGGAGCCTACGAGCAGTACTTC,CASRTSGAYEQYF
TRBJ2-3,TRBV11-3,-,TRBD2,TGTGCCAGCAGCGCGAGACTAGCGGGAAAAGATACGCAGTATTTT,CASSARLAGKDTQYF
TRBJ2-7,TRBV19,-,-,TGTGCCAGTAGTATTAACGGGTTCTCCTACGAGCAGTACTTC,CASSINGFSYEQYF
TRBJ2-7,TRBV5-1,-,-,TGCGCCAGCAGCGGCGGGGCAGGAAACTACGAGCAGTACTTC,CASSGGAGNYEQYF
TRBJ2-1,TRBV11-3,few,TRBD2,TGTGCCAGCAGCTTAAGGGCTATGGCGGGGGGGAGTGAGCAGTTCTTC,CASSLRAMAGGSEQFF
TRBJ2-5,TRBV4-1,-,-,TGCGCCAGCAGCGGTCTAGAATCGGGGACCCAGTACTTC,CASSGLESGTQYF
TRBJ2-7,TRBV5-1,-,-,TGCGCCAGCAGCTTAGGTAGCTATAGCTCCTACGAGCAGTACTTC,CASSLGSYSSYEQYF
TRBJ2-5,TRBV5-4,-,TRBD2,TGTGCCAGCAGCCCGACTAGCGGGGGCCTCCAAGAGACCCAGTACTTC,CASSPTSGGLQETQYF
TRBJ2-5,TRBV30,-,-,TGTGCCTGGAGTACCGGGACACTCAAGGTTCCCCAGTACTTC,CAWSTGTLKVPQYF
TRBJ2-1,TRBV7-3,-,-,TGTGCCAGCAGCTTACAGGGGGGCCTCTTGGATGAGCAGTTCTTC,CASSLQGGLLDEQFF
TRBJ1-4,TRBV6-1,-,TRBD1,TGTGCCAGCAGTGACAGGGGGCTTGCTAATGAAAAACTGTTTTTT,CASSDRGLANEKLFF
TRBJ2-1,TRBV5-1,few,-,TGCGCCAGCAGCTTGAGCACGGGTTTCTCCTACAATGAGCAGTTCTTC,CASSLSTGFSYNEQFF
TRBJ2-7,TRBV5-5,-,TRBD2,TGTGCCAGCAGGGAGCGGGGGCCCTACGAGCAGTACTTC,CASRERGPYEQYF
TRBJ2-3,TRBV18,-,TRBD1,TGTGCCAGCTCACCCGGACAGGGGGTCACAGATACGCAGTATTTT,CASSPGQGVTDTQYF
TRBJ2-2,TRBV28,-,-,TGTGCCAGCAGTTTAGCACAGGGCAGGGCCGGGGAGCTGTTTTTT,CASSLAQGRAGELFF
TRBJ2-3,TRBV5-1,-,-,TGCGCCAGCAGCTCCCCTAGGGGTCTCGCAGATACGCAGTATTTT,CASSSPRGLADTQYF
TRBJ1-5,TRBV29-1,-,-,TGCAGCGTTTTGGGCAGGGGCGAGAATCAGCCCCAGCATTTT,CSVLGRGENQPQHF
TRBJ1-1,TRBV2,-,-,TGTGCCAGCAGGATTGACAGCATCTACACTGAAGCTTTCTTT,CASRIDSIYTEAFF
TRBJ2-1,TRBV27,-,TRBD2,TGTGCCAGCATTTGGACTAGCGGAAAACACAATGAGCAGTTCTTC,CASIWTSGKHNEQFF
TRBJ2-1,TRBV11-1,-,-,TGTGCCAGCAGCTTAGACCCAACGGTTCCCAATGAGCAGTTCTTC,CASSLDPTVPNEQFF
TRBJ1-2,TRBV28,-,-,TGTGCCAGCAGTTTAATGGGAACCGGGACTGAGGGCTACACCTTC,CASSLMGTGTEGYTF
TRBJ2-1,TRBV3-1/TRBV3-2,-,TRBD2,TGTGCCAGCAGCCAAGCCCTCCTAGCGGGGTCTTACAATGAGCAGTTCTTC,CASSQALLAGSYNEQFF
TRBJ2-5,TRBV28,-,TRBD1,TGTGCCAGCAGTTATAGTGGACAGGGGGGAAAGACCCAGTACTTC,CASSYSGQGGKTQYF
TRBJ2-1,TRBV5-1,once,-,TGCGCCAGCACTTGGAGTTGGGTAGTTTTGTACAATGAGCAGTTCTTC,CASTWSWVVLYNEQFF
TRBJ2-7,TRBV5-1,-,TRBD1,TGCGCCAGCAGCTTTCTAGGGGGACAGGGCTACTCCTACGAGCAGTACTTC,CASSFLGGQGYSYEQYF
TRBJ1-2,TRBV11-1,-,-,TGTGCCAGCGGTCACAGATTGTCTAACTATGGCTACACCTTC,CASGHRLSNYGYTF
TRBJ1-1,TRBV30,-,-,TGTGCCTGGAGTGTACAGTTGGATATCACTGAAGCTTTCTTT,CAWSVQLDITEAFF
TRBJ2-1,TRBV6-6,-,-,TGTGCCAGCAGTTTTTCCCTCCGAGGGAATGAGCAGTTCTTC,CASSFSLRGNEQFF
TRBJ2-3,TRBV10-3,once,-,TGTGCCATCAGTGAAGGGGCTAGCGCAACCACAGATACGCAGTATTTT,CAISEGASATTDTQYF
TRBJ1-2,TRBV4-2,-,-,TGTGCCAGCAGCCGAGAACAGTCTAACTATGGCTACACCTTC,CASSREQSNYGYTF
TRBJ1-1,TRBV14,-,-,TGTGCCAGCAGCCACGGAAGAAGAGTAGGAACAGGCGCCACTGAAGCTTTCTTT,CASSHGRRVGTGATEAFF
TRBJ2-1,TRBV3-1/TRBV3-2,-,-,TGTGCCAGCAGCCAAGGCCAGACAAAGCAGTTCTTC,CASSQGQTKQFF
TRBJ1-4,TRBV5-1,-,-,TGCGCCAGCAGCTTGAACAGGCCGAATGAAAAACTGTTTTTT,CASSLNRPNEKLFF
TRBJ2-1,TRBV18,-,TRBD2,TGTGCCAGCTCACCACCGGGTCTAGCGGGAGGGGTTGAGCAGTTCTTC,CASSPPGLAGGVEQFF